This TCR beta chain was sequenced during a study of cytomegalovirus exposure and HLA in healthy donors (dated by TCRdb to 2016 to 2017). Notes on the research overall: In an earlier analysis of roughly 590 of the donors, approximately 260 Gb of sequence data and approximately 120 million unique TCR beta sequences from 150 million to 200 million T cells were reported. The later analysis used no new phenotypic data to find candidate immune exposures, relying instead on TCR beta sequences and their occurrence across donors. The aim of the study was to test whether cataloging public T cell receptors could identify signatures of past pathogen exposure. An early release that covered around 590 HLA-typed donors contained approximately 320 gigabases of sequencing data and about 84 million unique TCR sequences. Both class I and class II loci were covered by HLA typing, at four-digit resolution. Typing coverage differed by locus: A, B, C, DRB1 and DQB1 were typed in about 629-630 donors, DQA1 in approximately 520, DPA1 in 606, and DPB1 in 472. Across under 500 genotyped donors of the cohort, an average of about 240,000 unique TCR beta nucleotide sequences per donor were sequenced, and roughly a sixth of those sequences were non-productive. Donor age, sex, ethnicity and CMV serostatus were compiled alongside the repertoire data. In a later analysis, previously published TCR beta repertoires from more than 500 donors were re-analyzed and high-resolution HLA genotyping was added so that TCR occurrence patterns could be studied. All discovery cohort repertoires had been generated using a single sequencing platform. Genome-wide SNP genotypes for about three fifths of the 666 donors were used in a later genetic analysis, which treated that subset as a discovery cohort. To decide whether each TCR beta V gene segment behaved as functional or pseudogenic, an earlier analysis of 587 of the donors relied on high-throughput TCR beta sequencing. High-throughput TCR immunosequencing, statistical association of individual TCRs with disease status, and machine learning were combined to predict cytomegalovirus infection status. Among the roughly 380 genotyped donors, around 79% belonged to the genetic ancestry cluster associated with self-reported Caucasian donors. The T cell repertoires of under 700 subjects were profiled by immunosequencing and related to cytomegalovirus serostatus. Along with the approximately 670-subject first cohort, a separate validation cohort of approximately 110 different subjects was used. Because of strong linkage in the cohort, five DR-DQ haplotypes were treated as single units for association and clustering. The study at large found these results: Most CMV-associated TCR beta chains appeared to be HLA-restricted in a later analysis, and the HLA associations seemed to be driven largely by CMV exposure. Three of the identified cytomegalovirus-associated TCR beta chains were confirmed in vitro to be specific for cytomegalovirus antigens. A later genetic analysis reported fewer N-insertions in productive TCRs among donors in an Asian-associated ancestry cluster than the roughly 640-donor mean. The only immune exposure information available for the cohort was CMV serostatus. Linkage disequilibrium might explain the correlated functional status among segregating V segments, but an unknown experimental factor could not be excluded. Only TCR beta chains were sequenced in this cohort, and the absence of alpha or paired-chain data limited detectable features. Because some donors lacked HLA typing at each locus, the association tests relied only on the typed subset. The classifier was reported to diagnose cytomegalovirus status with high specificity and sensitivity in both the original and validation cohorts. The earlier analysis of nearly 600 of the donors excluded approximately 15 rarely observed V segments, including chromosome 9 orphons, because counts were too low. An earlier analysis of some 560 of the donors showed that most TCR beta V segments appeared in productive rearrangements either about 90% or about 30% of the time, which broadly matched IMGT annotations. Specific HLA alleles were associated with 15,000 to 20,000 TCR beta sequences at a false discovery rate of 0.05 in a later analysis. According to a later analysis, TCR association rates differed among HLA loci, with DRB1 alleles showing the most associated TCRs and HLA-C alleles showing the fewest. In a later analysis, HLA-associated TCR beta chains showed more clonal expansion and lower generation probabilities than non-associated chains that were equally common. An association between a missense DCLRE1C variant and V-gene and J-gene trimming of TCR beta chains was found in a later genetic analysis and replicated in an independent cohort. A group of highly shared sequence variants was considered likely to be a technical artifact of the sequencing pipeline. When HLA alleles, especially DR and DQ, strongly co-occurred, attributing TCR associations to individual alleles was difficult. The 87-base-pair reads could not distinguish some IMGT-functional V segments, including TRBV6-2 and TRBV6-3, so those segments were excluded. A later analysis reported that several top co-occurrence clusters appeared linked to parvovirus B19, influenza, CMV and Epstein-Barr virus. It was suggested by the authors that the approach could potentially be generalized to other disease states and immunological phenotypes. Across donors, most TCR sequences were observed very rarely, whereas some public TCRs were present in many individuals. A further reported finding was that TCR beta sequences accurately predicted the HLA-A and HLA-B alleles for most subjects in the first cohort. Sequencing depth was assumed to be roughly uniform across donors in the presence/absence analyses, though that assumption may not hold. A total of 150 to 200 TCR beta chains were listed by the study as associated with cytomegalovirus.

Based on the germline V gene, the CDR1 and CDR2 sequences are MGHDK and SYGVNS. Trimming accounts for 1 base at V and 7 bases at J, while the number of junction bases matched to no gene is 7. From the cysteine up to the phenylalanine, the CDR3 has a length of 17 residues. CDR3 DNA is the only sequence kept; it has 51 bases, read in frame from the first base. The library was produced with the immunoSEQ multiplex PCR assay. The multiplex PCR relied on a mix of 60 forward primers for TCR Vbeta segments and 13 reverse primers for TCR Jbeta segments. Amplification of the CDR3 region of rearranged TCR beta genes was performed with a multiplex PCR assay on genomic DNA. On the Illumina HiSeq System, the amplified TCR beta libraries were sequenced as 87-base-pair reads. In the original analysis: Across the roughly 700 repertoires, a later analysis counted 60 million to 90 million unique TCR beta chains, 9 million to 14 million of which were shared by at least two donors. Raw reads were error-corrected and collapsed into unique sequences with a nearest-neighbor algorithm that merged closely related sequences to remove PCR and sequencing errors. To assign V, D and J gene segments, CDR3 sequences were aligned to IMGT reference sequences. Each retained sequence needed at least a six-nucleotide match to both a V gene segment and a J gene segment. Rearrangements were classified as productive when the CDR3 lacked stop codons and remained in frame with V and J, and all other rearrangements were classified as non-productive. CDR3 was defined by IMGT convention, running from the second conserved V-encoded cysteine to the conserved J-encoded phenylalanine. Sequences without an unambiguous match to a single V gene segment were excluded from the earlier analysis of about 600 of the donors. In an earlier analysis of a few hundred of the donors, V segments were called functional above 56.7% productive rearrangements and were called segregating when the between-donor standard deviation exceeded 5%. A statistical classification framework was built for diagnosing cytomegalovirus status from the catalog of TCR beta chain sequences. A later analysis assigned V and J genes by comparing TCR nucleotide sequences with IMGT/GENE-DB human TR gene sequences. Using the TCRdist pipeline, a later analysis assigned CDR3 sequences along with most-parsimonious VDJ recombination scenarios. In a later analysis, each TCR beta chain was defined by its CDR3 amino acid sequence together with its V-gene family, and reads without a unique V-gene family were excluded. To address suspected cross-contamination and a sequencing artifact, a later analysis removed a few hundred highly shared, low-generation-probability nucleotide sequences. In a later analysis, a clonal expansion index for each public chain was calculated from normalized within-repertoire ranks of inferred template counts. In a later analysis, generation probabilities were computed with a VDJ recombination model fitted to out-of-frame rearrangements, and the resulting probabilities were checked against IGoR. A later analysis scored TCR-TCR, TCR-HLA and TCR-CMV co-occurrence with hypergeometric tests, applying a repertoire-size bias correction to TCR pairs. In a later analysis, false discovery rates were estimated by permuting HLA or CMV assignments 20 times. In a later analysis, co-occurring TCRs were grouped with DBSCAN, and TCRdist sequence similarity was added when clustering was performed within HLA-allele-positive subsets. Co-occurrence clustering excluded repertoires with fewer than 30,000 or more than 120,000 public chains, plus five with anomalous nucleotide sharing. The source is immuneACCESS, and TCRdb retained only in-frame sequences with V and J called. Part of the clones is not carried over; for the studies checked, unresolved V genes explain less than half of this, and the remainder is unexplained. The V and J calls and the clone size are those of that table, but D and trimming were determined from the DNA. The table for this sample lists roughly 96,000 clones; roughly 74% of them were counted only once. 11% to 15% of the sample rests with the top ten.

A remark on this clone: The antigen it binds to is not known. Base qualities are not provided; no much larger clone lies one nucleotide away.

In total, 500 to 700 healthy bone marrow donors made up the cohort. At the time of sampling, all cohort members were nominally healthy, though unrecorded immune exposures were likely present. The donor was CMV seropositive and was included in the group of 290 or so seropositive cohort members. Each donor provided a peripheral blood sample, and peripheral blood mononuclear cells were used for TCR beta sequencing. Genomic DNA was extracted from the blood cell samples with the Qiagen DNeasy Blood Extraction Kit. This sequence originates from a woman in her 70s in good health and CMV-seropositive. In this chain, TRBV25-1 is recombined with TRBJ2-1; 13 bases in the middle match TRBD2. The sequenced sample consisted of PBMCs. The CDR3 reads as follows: CASSEWRLAGGQNEQFF. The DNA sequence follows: TGTGCCAGCAGTGAATGGAGACTAGCGGGGGGACAAAATGAGCAGTTCTTC.